This TCR beta chain stems from a study of cytomegalovirus exposure and HLA in healthy donors. The study's findings and limits: Presence/absence analyses assumed roughly uniform sequencing depth across donors.

PCR used 60 Vbeta primers and 13 Jbeta primers. Profiled with immunoSEQ multiplex PCR; TCRdb holds only in-frame clones, not every one. Among approximately 75,000 clones listed, 65% to 90% were seen once. To note about this clone: The antigen is unknown.

The sequence was collected from a man between 65 and 80 years old in good health and CMV-seropositive. The sequenced sample was PBMCs.

CDR3 amino acids: CASSPWEAGGADTQYF. In DNA, the CDR3 is TGTGCCAGCAGCCCGTGGGAGGCGGGGGGGGCAGATACGCAGTATTTT. The gene calls are TRBV5-6 and TRBJ2-3; TRBD2 agrees at 9 bases. Unmatched junction bases numbered 10, after V lost 4 bases and J lost 4 bases. From germline, CDR1 is SGHDT and CDR2 YYEEEE. The CDR3 is 16 amino acids.